This T cell receptor beta chain was profiled in a study of CD8 T cells in ankylosing spondylitis. Study findings and constraints: One TCR beta motif, made up of under ten highly homologous variants, appeared characteristic of ankylosing spondylitis blood.

This clonotype was seen only a few times. Its specificity is not known. CDR3 size: 12 residues. The germline gives CDR1 MNHEY, CDR2 SVGAGI. Deletions cut 7 bases from V and 5 bases from J, with 11 bases between. Generation of TCR beta libraries employed quantitative 5'-RACE incorporating molecular barcodes. TCRdb redid the calling of the 5' RACE reads with MiXCR, one entry per CDR3 protein. The sample has 700,000 to 1,000,000 distinct CDR3 sequences; around 11% are singletons. V and J are TRBV6-5 and TRBJ2-5, with D tentatively TRBD2 (6 bases). The origin of this receptor is a male donor with ankylosing spondylitis. Material for sequencing was blood, either unsorted or a sorted T cell fraction (not recorded which). This chain's CDR3 is CASTRAGETQYF. The CDR3 nucleotides read TGTGCCAGCACCAGGGCGGGGGAGACCCAGTACTTC.